This T cell receptor beta chain originates from a study of T cell repertoires in cytomegalovirus infection (dated by TCRdb to the late 2010s). Concerning the study at large: Peptide stimulations targeted recently identified HLA-C-restricted CMV epitopes, whose presentation resists viral immunomodulation, together with well-studied HLA-B-restricted epitopes. Because public TCR beta signatures pointed to carriage of CMV infection together with the matching HLA type, the HLA type of each donor mattered for the analysis. Broader findings and caveats from the paper: The ex vivo response was dominated by HLA-C-restricted CMV-specific TCR beta clonotypes, which also provided the single most frequent clonotype in two of eight donors. Cumulative frequency of public TCR beta family members discriminated carriers of CMV infection plus the relevant HLA type in this cohort and an independent approximately 350-donor cohort.

This clonotype turned up a few times. The antigen it binds to is not known. Within one base of it there is no much larger clone, and no base qualities were kept. V loses 2 bases of germline sequence and J loses 3 bases, and the interval between the two ends is 8 bases. The germline V gene (reference sequence) specifies MNHNY as CDR1 and SVGAGI as CDR2. The CDR3 runs 14 residues from the cysteine to the phenylalanine. Only the CDR3 region is kept as DNA, spanning 42 bases read in frame from base 1. The intended sense of this specimen's treatment or condition label: in vitro stimulation with specific CMV peptide epitopes to enrich CMV-specific T cells. The sequencer was an Illumina HiSeq 1500. TCRdb trimmed public reads at Q25 via fastp, called clones via MiXCR and kept in-frame beta chains. Entries are consolidated by CDR3 protein sequence, retaining the most common genes and DNA. This sample comprises about 890,000 distinct CDR3 sequences, roughly 30% of them detected only once. The ten biggest clones cover over 10% of the sample.

The source is a human donor in good health (CMV status not recorded). Some clones in this sample may be carry-over from other donors' samples. Here the sequenced sample was cultured CD8+ T cells from PBMCs, taken from culture after CMV antigen stimulation. Recombination connected TRBV6-6 to TRBJ1-5, with the D gene too uncertain to name. The CDR3 region: CASSYIQVNQPQHF. At the DNA level, the sequence is TGTGCCAGCAGTTACATCCAGGTCAATCAGCCCCAGCATTTT.